This is a list of T cell receptor beta chains from one sample in a study of T cells after yellow fever vaccination. TCRdb re-derived calls from the 5' RACE reads in MiXCR, one entry per CDR3 protein. Here the sample spans about 310,000 distinct CDR3 sequences, approximately 3.8% being singletons. The material was PBMCs, obtained on the day of the yellow fever booster vaccination. These receptor sequences come from a man younger than 35 who received the YFV17D yellow fever vaccine. Each CDR3 is given with its conserved first and last residue. The D gene is left open where the match is weak. Clone size is shown for a subset of rows, as once, few, many or a class of expanded clone.

-	TRBJ1-4	TRBV5-6	many	CASSLSRRADNEKLFF	TGTGCCAGCAGCTTGTCTCGAAGGGCAGACAATGAAAAACTGTTTTTT
-	TRBJ2-5	TRBV4-3	-	CASSTMDTGQETQYF	TGCGCCAGCAGCACAATGGATACAGGACAAGAGACCCAGTACTTC
-	TRBJ2-1	TRBV20-1	many	CSARTTTQSYNEQFF	TGCAGTGCGCGGACTACGACGCAATCCTACAATGAGCAGTTCTTC
-	TRBJ2-2	TRBV7-6	many	CASSPNGLRGTGELFF	TGTGCCAGCAGCCCAAACGGGCTAAGAGGGACCGGGGAGCTGTTTTTT
TRBD1	TRBJ2-7	TRBV7-3	few	CASSLTTGQGQYF	TGTGCCAGCAGCCTTACGACAGGGCAGGGGCAGTACTTC
-	TRBJ1-3	TRBV2	-	CASSRDSYAGNTIYF	TGTGCCAGCAGTCGAGACAGTTATGCAGGAAACACCATATATTTT
TRBD1	TRBJ1-2	TRBV5-4	-	CASSGGDRVNYGYTF	TGTGCCAGCAGCGGAGGGGACAGAGTTAACTATGGCTACACCTTC
TRBD2	TRBJ2-5	TRBV20-1	many	CSAPPGTSGGETQYF	TGCAGTGCACCCCCGGGGACTAGCGGGGGAGAGACCCAGTACTTC
-	TRBJ1-5	TRBV10-3	many	CAISEGAQPQHF	TGTGCCATCAGTGAGGGGGCTCAGCCCCAGCATTTT
-	TRBJ2-3	TRBV11-2	many	CASSLVVTTQYF	TGTGCCAGCAGCTTAGTTGTGACTACGCAGTATTTT
-	TRBJ1-2	TRBV20-1	-	CSAREGGNSYTF	TGCAGTGCTAGAGAGGGGGGTAATAGCTACACCTTC
TRBD1	TRBJ1-5	TRBV12-3/TRBV12-4	few	CASREDRGRQPQHF	TGTGCCAGCAGGGAGGACAGGGGGCGACAGCCCCAGCATTTT
-	TRBJ2-1	TRBV14	many	CASSQATIYNEQFF	TGTGCCAGCAGCCAAGCTACGATTTACAATGAGCAGTTCTTC
-	TRBJ1-2	TRBV7-8	few	CASSLGGMENGYTF	TGTGCCAGCAGCTTGGGAGGGATGGAGAATGGCTACACCTTC
TRBD1	TRBJ2-2	TRBV12-3/TRBV12-4	many	CASSLPGQATGELFF	TGTGCCAGCAGTTTGCCGGGACAGGCGACCGGGGAGCTGTTTTTT
-	TRBJ2-1	TRBV25-1	many	CASSEFTKSSYNEQFF	TGTGCCAGCAGTGAATTCACCAAGAGCTCCTACAATGAGCAGTTCTTC
-	TRBJ2-5	TRBV28	-	CASSTAGAMETQYF	TGTGCCAGCAGTACTGCTGGGGCGATGGAGACCCAGTACTTC
TRBD1	TRBJ2-4	TRBV27	few	CASSTGERDIQYF	TGTGCCAGCAGTACAGGGGAGAGGGACATTCAGTACTTC
-	TRBJ1-6	TRBV5-1	few	CASSFSVEYNSPLHF	TGCGCCAGCAGCTTTTCGGTGGAATATAATTCACCCCTCCACTTT
TRBD1	TRBJ1-1	TRBV7-8	many	CASSTRQGGTEAFF	TGTGCCAGCAGCACCCGACAGGGGGGTACTGAAGCTTTCTTT
-	TRBJ2-3	TRBV7-3	many	CASSSSRSGVDTQYF	TGTGCCAGCAGTTCCTCAAGATCAGGGGTAGATACGCAGTATTTT
-	TRBJ2-6	TRBV4-3	few	CASSQDPAGGANVLTF	TGCGCCAGCAGCCAAGATCCCGCTGGCGGGGCCAACGTCCTGACTTTC
TRBD1	TRBJ2-3	TRBV6-1	many	CASVQGVGDTQYF	TGTGCCAGCGTACAGGGGGTGGGAGATACGCAGTATTTT
-	TRBJ1-2	TRBV5-1	few	CASSLAGEYGYTF	TGCGCCAGCAGCTTGGCAGGGGAGTATGGCTACACCTTC
-	TRBJ1-6	TRBV7-9	few	CASSLGPSSYNSPLHF	TGTGCCAGCAGCCTCGGACCTAGCTCCTATAATTCACCCCTCCACTTT
TRBD2	TRBJ2-3	TRBV12-3/TRBV12-4	few	CASSYIAGGQDTQYF	TGTGCCAGCAGTTATATCGCGGGGGGGCAAGATACGCAGTATTTT
-	TRBJ1-5	TRBV6-1	many	CASRMQGLRNQPQHF	TGTGCCAGCAGAATGCAGGGGTTACGGAATCAGCCCCAGCATTTT
-	TRBJ2-5	TRBV4-3	few	CASSQERALETQYF	TGCGCCAGCAGCCAAGAGAGGGCCCTGGAGACCCAGTACTTC
-	TRBJ1-6	TRBV10-3	few	CAISESREINSPLHF	TGTGCCATCAGTGAGTCTCGAGAAATCAATTCACCCCTCCACTTT
-	TRBJ1-1	TRBV29-1	many	CSVANREGAFF	TGCAGCGTTGCCAACAGGGAGGGAGCTTTCTTT
-	TRBJ2-7	TRBV5-5	few	CASGDRHYYEQYF	TGTGCCAGCGGTGACAGACACTACTACGAGCAGTACTTC
TRBD1	TRBJ2-2	TRBV7-2	few	CASSPTGTITGELFF	TGTGCCAGCAGTCCGACAGGGACCATTACCGGGGAGCTGTTTTTT
-	TRBJ1-2	TRBV13	many	CASSSGTAGYTF	TGTGCCAGCAGCTCTGGGACGGCTGGCTACACCTTC
-	TRBJ2-3	TRBV6-5	few	CASTEPGDTDTQYF	TGTGCCAGCACCGAACCGGGGGACACAGATACGCAGTATTTT
-	TRBJ2-5	TRBV6-6	few	CASSASGRTETQYF	TGTGCCAGCAGTGCCTCGGGTCGCACAGAGACCCAGTACTTC
-	TRBJ1-2	TRBV28	-	CASSPIDGRGYTF	TGTGCCAGCAGTCCAATTGACGGGCGAGGCTACACCTTC
-	TRBJ2-1	TRBV5-1	many	CASSLVSVVSHNEQFF	TGCGCCAGCAGCTTGGTTTCTGTGGTCTCCCACAATGAGCAGTTCTTC
TRBD2	TRBJ2-5	TRBV20-1	-	CSARGRGASGGLETQYF	TGCAGTGCTAGAGGCCGCGGGGCTAGCGGGGGGTTAGAGACCCAGTACTTC
TRBD2	TRBJ2-3	TRBV7-8	few	CASSLDPSGGANTQYF	TGTGCCAGCAGCTTAGATCCTAGCGGGGGGGCAAATACGCAGTATTTT
-	TRBJ2-3	TRBV10-3	-	CAISEGPNTDTQYF	TGTGCCATCAGTGAGGGCCCCAACACAGATACGCAGTATTTT
-	TRBJ2-7	TRBV4-2	-	CASSQGLAGAYEQYF	TGTGCCAGCAGCCAAGGTCTAGCCGGAGCCTACGAGCAGTACTTC
TRBD2	TRBJ2-3	TRBV20-1	many	CSATLAGGSTDTQYF	TGCAGTGCCACTCTAGCGGGGGGGAGCACAGATACGCAGTATTTT
-	TRBJ2-2	TRBV19	many	CASSMWGAGELFF	TGTGCCAGTAGTATGTGGGGTGCCGGGGAGCTGTTTTTT
-	TRBJ2-1	TRBV5-1	-	CASSLPGTWVYNEQFF	TGCGCCAGCAGCTTGCCGGGGACATGGGTATACAATGAGCAGTTCTTC
TRBD1	TRBJ1-6	TRBV4-1	many	CASSLLGDRNSPLHF	TGCGCCAGCAGCCTACTAGGGGACAGAAATTCACCCCTCCACTTT
-	TRBJ2-7	TRBV12-3/TRBV12-4	-	CASSTGLSGSYEQYF	TGTGCCAGCAGTACGGGCCTCTCCGGATCCTACGAGCAGTACTTC
TRBD1	TRBJ1-5	TRBV6-4	few	CASSVDRVRNQPQHF	TGTGCCAGCAGTGTCGACAGGGTTCGCAATCAGCCCCAGCATTTT
-	TRBJ2-3	TRBV7-6	few	CASSPDPGGTDTQYF	TGTGCCAGCAGCCCCGACCCCGGGGGCACAGATACGCAGTATTTT
TRBD1	TRBJ1-1	TRBV5-1	many	CASSSDRGPTTEAFF	TGCGCCAGCAGCTCGGACAGGGGCCCTACTACTGAAGCTTTCTTT
-	TRBJ1-2	TRBV20-1	-	CRSMGPNYGYTF	TGCAGGTCAATGGGGCCAAACTATGGCTACACCTTC
-	TRBJ1-5	TRBV25-1	few	CASSELWEQPQHF	TGTGCCAGCAGTGAATTGTGGGAACAGCCCCAGCATTTT
-	TRBJ2-7	TRBV11-2	few	CASSLTQLFPYEQYF	TGTGCCAGCAGCTTGACACAGCTTTTCCCCTACGAGCAGTACTTC
TRBD2	TRBJ2-1	TRBV7-2	-	CASSLAGGNIYNEQFF	TGTGCCAGCAGCTTGGCGGGGGGGAATATCTACAATGAGCAGTTCTTC
-	TRBJ2-7	TRBV9	few	CASSDAGYEQYF	TGTGCCAGCAGCGACGCAGGCTACGAGCAGTACTTC
-	TRBJ2-5	TRBV6-2/TRBV6-3	many	CASSYYGRRETQYF	TGTGCCAGCAGTTACTACGGACGGCGGGAGACCCAGTACTTC
-	TRBJ1-1	TRBV20-1	many	CSARDLSAIPAGAEAFF	TGCAGTGCTAGAGATTTATCGGCTATCCCGGCAGGGGCTGAAGCTTTCTTT
-	TRBJ2-3	TRBV9	-	CASSVVVSSTDTQYF	TGTGCCAGCAGCGTAGTGGTCTCTAGCACAGATACGCAGTATTTT